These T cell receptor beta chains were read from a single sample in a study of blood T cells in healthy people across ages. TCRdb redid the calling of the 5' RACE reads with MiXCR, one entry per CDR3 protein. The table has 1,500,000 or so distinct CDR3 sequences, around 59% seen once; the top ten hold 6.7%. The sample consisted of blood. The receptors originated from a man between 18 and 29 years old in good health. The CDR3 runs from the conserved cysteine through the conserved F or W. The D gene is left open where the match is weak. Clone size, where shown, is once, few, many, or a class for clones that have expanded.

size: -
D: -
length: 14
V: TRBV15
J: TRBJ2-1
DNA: TGTGCCACCAGCAGACAAAGAGGGTACAATGAGCAGTTCTTC
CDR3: CATSRQRGYNEQFF

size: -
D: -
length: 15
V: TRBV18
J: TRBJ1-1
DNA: TGTGCCAGCTCACCGTCAGGGATAAGGAACACTGAAGCTTTCTTT
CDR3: CASSPSGIRNTEAFF

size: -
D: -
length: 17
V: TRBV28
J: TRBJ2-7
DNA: TGTGCCAGCAGCCTTATGGACGACATGGACGGGTCCTACGAGCAGTACTTC
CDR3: CASSLMDDMDGSYEQYF

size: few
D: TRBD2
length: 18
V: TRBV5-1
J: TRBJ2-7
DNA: TGCGCCAGCAGCAGAACAACCTCCGGGACTAGCGGGGCCTACGAGCAGTACTTC
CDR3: CASSRTTSGTSGAYEQYF

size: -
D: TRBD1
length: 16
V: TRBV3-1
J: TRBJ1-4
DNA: TGTGCCAGCAGCCAAGATCTGAGGGACAGGGATGAAAAACTGTTTTTT
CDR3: CASSQDLRDRDEKLFF

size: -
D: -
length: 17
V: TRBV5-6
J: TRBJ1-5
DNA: TGTGCCAGCAGCTTGGGGGTCCGTGGGGCAAGCAATCAGCCCCAGCATTTT
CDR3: CASSLGVRGASNQPQHF

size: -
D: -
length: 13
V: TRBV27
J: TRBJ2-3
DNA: TGTGCCAACTCCGACACATCCCCGGTTACGCAGTATTTT
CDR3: CANSDTSPVTQYF

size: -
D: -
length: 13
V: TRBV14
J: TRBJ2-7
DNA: TGTGCCAGCAGCCAAGACCGGTACCGACCGCAGTACTTC
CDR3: CASSQDRYRPQYF

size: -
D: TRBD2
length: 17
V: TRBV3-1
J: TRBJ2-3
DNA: TGTGCCAGCAGCCAAGGGACTAGCGGTCCTCCGTGGGATACGCAGTATTTT
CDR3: CASSQGTSGPPWDTQYF

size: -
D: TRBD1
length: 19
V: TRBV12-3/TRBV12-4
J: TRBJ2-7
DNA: TGTGCCAGCAGTTGGCGGACCCTTCTCCGGGACAGGGGGCAGTACGAGCAGTACTTC
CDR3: CASSWRTLLRDRGQYEQYF

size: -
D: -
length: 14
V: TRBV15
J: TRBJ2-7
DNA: TGTGCCACCAGCACCCCAAAGGGACCCTACGAGCAGTACTTC
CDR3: CATSTPKGPYEQYF

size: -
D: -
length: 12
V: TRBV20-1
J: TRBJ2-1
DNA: TGCAGTGCTAGTCGGTTAATTTTCGAGCAGTTCTTC
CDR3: CSASRLIFEQFF

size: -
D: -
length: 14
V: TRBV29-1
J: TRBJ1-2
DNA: TGCAGCGTTGCGGCTCCCGGGACCCTCTATGGCTACACCTTC
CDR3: CSVAAPGTLYGYTF

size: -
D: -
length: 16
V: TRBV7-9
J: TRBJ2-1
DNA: TGTGCCAGCAGCTCTTCTGGGGGAGAGGCTTACAATGAGCAGTTCTTC
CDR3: CASSSSGGEAYNEQFF

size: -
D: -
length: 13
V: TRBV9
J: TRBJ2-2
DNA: TGTGCCAGCGGGGTTCGAAACACCGGGGAGCTGTTTTTT
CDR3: CASGVRNTGELFF

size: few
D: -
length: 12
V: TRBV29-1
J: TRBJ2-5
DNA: TGCAGCGTTGATCAGGGTACGGAGACCCAGTACTTC
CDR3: CSVDQGTETQYF

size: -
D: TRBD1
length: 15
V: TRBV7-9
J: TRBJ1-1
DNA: TGTGCCAGCAGCTCTTGGACAGGGGGGAACACTGAAGCTTTCTTT
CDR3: CASSSWTGGNTEAFF

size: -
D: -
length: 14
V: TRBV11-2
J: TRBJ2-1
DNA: TGTGCCAGCAGCTTAGAGGTCTGGGCCAATGAGCAGTTCTTC
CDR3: CASSLEVWANEQFF

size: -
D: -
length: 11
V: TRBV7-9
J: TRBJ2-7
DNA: TGTGCCAGCAGCCCCCTTGGCGAGCAGTACTTC
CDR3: CASSPLGEQYF

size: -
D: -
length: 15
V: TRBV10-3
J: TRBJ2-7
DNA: TGTGCCGTCAGTGAGAGGACAGTCACTGGCTACGAGCAGTACTTC
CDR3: CAVSERTVTGYEQYF

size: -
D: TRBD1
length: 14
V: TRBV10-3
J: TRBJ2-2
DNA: TGTGCCACCCGGACAGGGAACCCCACCGGGGAGCTGTTTTTT
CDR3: CATRTGNPTGELFF

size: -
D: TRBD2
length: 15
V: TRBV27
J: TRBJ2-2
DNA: TGTGCCAGCAGTTTGGTCGGGCGGGGGTCCGGGGAGCTGTTTTTT
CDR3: CASSLVGRGSGELFF

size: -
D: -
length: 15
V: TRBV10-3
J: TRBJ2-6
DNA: TGTGCCATCGGGGGACGGGCCTCTGGGGCCAACGTCCTGACTTTC
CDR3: CAIGGRASGANVLTF

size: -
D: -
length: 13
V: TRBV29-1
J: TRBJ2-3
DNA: TGCAGCGTCAAAGGATCTCTCACAGATACGCAGTATTTT
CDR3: CSVKGSLTDTQYF

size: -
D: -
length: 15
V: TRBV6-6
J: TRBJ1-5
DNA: TGTGCCAGCAGTTACTCGACCCAGGGCCGGCAGCCCCAGCATTTT
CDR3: CASSYSTQGRQPQHF

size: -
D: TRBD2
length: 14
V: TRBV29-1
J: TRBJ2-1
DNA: TGCAGCGTTCTAGCGGGGCCCCTATACAATGAGCAGTTCTTC
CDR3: CSVLAGPLYNEQFF

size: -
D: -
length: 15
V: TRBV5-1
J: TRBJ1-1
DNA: TGCGCCAGCAGCTTGGCACCTCCCCGGAACACTGAAGCTTTCTTT
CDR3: CASSLAPPRNTEAFF

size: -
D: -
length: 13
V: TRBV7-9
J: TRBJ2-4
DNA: TGTGCCAGCAGTTACCGGGGTGTCAATGAGCAGTACTTC
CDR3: CASSYRGVNEQYF

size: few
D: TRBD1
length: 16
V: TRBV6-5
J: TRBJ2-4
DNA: TGTGCCAGCAGTTATTACCCGGACAGGGAACGGGACATTCAGTACTTC
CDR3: CASSYYPDRERDIQYF

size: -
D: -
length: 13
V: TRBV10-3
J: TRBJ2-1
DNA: TGTGCCATCAGTGTAGGGAAGTACAATGAGCAGTTCTTC
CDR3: CAISVGKYNEQFF

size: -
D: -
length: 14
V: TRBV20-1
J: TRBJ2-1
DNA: TGCAGTGCTAGAGATGTAGCCGATGTCTATGAGCAGTTCTTC
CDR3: CSARDVADVYEQFF

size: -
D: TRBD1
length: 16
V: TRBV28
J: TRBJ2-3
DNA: TGTGCCAGCAGTTTATCGGGACAGATTAGCACAGATACGCAGTATTTT
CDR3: CASSLSGQISTDTQYF

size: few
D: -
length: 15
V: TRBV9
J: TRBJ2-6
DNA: TGTGCCAGCAGCGTAGCGGACGCCGGGGCCAACGTCCTGACTTTC
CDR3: CASSVADAGANVLTF

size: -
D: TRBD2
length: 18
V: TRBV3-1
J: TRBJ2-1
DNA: TGTGCCAGCAGCCGCGGGCTAGCGGGATCCCGCGCCTACAATGAGCAGTTCTTC
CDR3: CASSRGLAGSRAYNEQFF

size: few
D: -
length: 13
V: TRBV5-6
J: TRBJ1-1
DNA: TGTGCCAGCAAGTGGACGGATAACACTGAAGCTTTCTTT
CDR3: CASKWTDNTEAFF

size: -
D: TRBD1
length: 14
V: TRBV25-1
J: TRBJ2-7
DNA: TGTGCCAGCACCCATCCGGGACAGGCTTACGAGCAGTACTTC
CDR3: CASTHPGQAYEQYF

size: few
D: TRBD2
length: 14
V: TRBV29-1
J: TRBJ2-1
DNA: TGCAGCGCCTCCGGCGGACTAGCGGGAGATGAGCAGTTCTTC
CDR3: CSASGGLAGDEQFF

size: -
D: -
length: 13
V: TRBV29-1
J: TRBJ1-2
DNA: TGCAGCGTGGAACGAGGGGGTGACTATGGCTACACCTTC
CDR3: CSVERGGDYGYTF

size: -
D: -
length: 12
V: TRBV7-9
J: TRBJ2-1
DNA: TGTGCCAGCAGCTTCGATGGGGAGACCCAGTTCTTC
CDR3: CASSFDGETQFF

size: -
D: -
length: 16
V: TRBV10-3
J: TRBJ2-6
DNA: TGTGCCACCTCGCCAGGGGGGATCACTGGGGCCACCGTCCTGACTTTC
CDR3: CATSPGGITGATVLTF

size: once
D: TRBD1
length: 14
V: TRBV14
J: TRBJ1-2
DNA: TGTGCCAGCAGCCGGGGGTCCAGGGGGCATGGCTACACCTTC
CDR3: CASSRGSRGHGYTF

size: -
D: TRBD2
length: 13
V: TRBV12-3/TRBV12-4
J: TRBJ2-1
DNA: TGTGCCAGCAGCAATAGCGGGAGCGATGAGCAGTTCTTC
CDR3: CASSNSGSDEQFF

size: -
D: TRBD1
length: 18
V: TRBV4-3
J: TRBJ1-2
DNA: TGCGCCAGCAGCCAAGATTCATTTGGGACAGGGAGGGGAAATGGCTACACCTTC
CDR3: CASSQDSFGTGRGNGYTF

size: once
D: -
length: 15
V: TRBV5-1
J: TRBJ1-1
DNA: TGCGCCAGCAGCTCGTTCTGGGAAGGGTCTTCTGAAGCTTTCTTT
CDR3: CASSSFWEGSSEAFF

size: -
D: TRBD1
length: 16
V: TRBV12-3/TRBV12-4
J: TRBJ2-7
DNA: TGTGCCAGCAGTTACTCCGGGACAGGCCCCCTGAACGAGCAGTACTTC
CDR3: CASSYSGTGPLNEQYF

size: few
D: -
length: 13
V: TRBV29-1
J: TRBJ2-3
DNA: TGCAGCGTCCGGACACCAGACACAGATACGCAGTATTTT
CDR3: CSVRTPDTDTQYF

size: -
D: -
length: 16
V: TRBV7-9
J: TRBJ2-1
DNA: TGTGCCAGCAGCGCCGAAATTAGCGGAACCTACAATGAGCAGTTCTTC
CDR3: CASSAEISGTYNEQFF

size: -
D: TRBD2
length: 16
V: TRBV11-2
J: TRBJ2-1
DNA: TGTGCCAGCAGCTTACGGACTAGCGGGAGTTTTAATGAGCAGTTCTTC
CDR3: CASSLRTSGSFNEQFF

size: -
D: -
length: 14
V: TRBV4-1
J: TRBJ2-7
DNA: TGCGCCAGCAGCCGGGGCGTCAGGGACTACGAGCAGTACTTC
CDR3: CASSRGVRDYEQYF

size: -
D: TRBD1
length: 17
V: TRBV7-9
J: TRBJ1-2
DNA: TGTGCCAGCAGCTTACTACCGGGACAGACTGCTAACTATGGCTACACCTTC
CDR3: CASSLLPGQTANYGYTF